A selection of T cell receptor beta chains follows, all from one sample in a study of T cells after yellow fever vaccination. MiXCR, applied by TCRdb to the 5' RACE reads, yields one record per CDR3 protein. The data show under 600,000 distinct CDR3 sequences, with 21% seen just once and about 17% held by the top ten. This sample comprised PBMCs, obtained approximately 20 days after the first yellow fever vaccination. The receptors were gathered from a man aged 18 to 35 who received the YFV17D yellow fever vaccine. CDR3s include the opening cysteine and the closing phenylalanine or tryptophan. The D gene is left open where the match is weak. Clone size appears in some rows only: once, few, many, or a class for an expanded clone.

J gene,clone size,D gene,V gene,CDR3 DNA,CDR3 protein
TRBJ2-3,-,-,TRBV11-2,TGTGCCAGCAGCTCCATTAGGCGGGGCCCTTTGCAAGATACGCAGTATTTT,CASSSIRRGPLQDTQYF
TRBJ2-2,few,-,TRBV27,TGTGCCAGCAGACGGTCAGGGAACACCGGGGAGCTGTTTTTT,CASRRSGNTGELFF
TRBJ1-2,few,TRBD1,TRBV7-2,TGTGCCAGCGTGGACAGGATCTATGGCTACACCTTC,CASVDRIYGYTF
TRBJ2-3,few,TRBD2,TRBV9,TGTGCCAGCAGCGCGCCATTTGGACTAGCGGGGGGGGACACCCGGGGAGATACGCAGTATTTT,CASSAPFGLAGGDTRGDTQYF
TRBJ2-2,few,-,TRBV5-1,TGCGCCAGCAGCTTGGCTGCCAGCACCGGGGAGCTGTTTTTT,CASSLAASTGELFF
TRBJ1-5,few,-,TRBV20-1,TGCAGTGCTAGTAAGGTCGTAGGGAATCAGCCCCAGCATTTT,CSASKVVGNQPQHF
TRBJ2-1,-,-,TRBV5-1,TGCGCCAGCAGCTTGGGGGTTTTCGGAGATGATGAGCAGTTCTTC,CASSLGVFGDDEQFF
TRBJ2-3,-,-,TRBV12-3/TRBV12-4,TGTGCCAGCAGTTTAAAAAACCCTCGGCCCACAGATACGCAGTATTTT,CASSLKNPRPTDTQYF
TRBJ2-3,-,TRBD2,TRBV20-1,TGCAGTGCTAGAGTAACGGTTACCTTAAGCGGGGGAAGCACAGATACGCAGTATTTT,CSARVTVTLSGGSTDTQYF
TRBJ2-5,-,-,TRBV25-1,TGTGCCACCTTGGAGTCTGGGGGCCAAGAGACCCAGTACTTC,CATLESGGQETQYF
TRBJ2-5,few,TRBD1,TRBV5-1,TGCGCCAGCAGCTATGACAGGGGGCATCAAGAGACCCAGTACTTC,CASSYDRGHQETQYF
TRBJ1-1,-,-,TRBV29-1,TGCAGCGTCGTATTAACAGCCAACACTGAAGCTTTCTTT,CSVVLTANTEAFF
TRBJ2-3,-,TRBD2,TRBV20-1,TGCAGTGCTAGAGACGGACTAGCGGGGACATCCTATAGCACAGATACGCAGTATTTT,CSARDGLAGTSYSTDTQYF
TRBJ2-1,many,TRBD1,TRBV7-6,TGTGCCAGCAGCCCCAGGGACAGGGCCCTTGACAATGAGCAGTTCTTC,CASSPRDRALDNEQFF
TRBJ1-1,-,-,TRBV5-6,TGTGCCAGCAGCTCACAGGGTTTCACTGAAGCTTTCTTT,CASSSQGFTEAFF
TRBJ2-1,few,-,TRBV27,TGTGCCACGGGGCTGGGAATCAATGAGCAGTTCTTC,CATGLGINEQFF
TRBJ2-1,-,-,TRBV4-3,TGCGCCAGCAGCCAAGAGCTTCCCCGCCCAAATGAGCAGTTCTTC,CASSQELPRPNEQFF
TRBJ2-7,many,-,TRBV4-1,TGCGCCAGCAGCCAAGCGGCGAGCGGGTTAGCCTACGAGCAGTACTTC,CASSQAASGLAYEQYF
TRBJ1-1,-,-,TRBV7-8,TGTGCCAGCAGCAAAACCCGGGTGGGGACTGAAGCTTTCTTT,CASSKTRVGTEAFF
TRBJ2-7,-,-,TRBV28,TGTGCCAGCAGTTTACCATACTACGAGCAGTACTTC,CASSLPYYEQYF
TRBJ2-1,-,-,TRBV2,TGTGCCAGCAGTGAGGAGGGGTCCTACAATGAGCAGTTCTTC,CASSEEGSYNEQFF
TRBJ2-7,few,-,TRBV9,TGTGCCAGCAGCGCCTCTGGCGGGGCACGGAGCTCCTACGAGCAGTACTTC,CASSASGGARSSYEQYF
TRBJ1-3,few,TRBD1,TRBV3-1,TGTGCCAGCAGCCCCTCCGGGACAGAAGGAAACACCATATATTTT,CASSPSGTEGNTIYF
TRBJ2-5,few,-,TRBV7-8,TGTGCCAGCAGCTTAGAGGCGGGCCAAGAGACCCAGTACTTC,CASSLEAGQETQYF
TRBJ2-7,few,TRBD1,TRBV6-1,TGTGCCAGCAGCCAACGACAGGGCCGGGAGCAGTACTTC,CASSQRQGREQYF
TRBJ2-3,-,-,TRBV7-9,TGTGCCAGCAGTTTGAACCCAGTGCCCACAGATACGCAGTATTTT,CASSLNPVPTDTQYF
TRBJ2-3,-,TRBD1,TRBV6-2/TRBV6-3,TGTGCCAGCAGCCCGGACAGGGGGCGCAGGACAGATACGCAGTATTTT,CASSPDRGRRTDTQYF
TRBJ2-1,once,-,TRBV18,TGTGCCAGCTCATTGGAGTCTGCCTACAATGAGCAGTTCTTC,CASSLESAYNEQFF
TRBJ1-3,many,-,TRBV5-1,TGCGCCAGCAGCCGTTGGGACGGAATCTCTGGAAACACCATATATTTT,CASSRWDGISGNTIYF
TRBJ2-6,-,-,TRBV2,TGTGCCAGCAGTGAAACACAGGGAAGCTCTGGGGCCAACGTCCTGACTTTC,CASSETQGSSGANVLTF
TRBJ2-1,many,TRBD1,TRBV7-9,TGTGCCAGCAGCGAAAGGGGGCGTGAGCAGTTCTTC,CASSERGREQFF
TRBJ2-7,few,TRBD1,TRBV25-1,TGTGCCAGCAGTGAGACAGGGGGCTCCTACGAGCAGTACTTC,CASSETGGSYEQYF
TRBJ2-3,few,TRBD1,TRBV6-1,TGTGCCACCCCCGGACAGGGAAGGTCAACAGATACGCAGTATTTT,CATPGQGRSTDTQYF
TRBJ1-5,-,-,TRBV27,TGTGCCAGCAGTGGGTCAGGGCTCCAGCCCCAGCATTTT,CASSGSGLQPQHF
TRBJ2-5,-,-,TRBV28,TGTGCCAGCCGGACGGTCCAAGAGACCCAGTACTTC,CASRTVQETQYF
TRBJ1-6,-,-,TRBV5-1,TGCGCCAGCAGCTTGTCGGACAGTAATTCACCCCTCCACTTT,CASSLSDSNSPLHF
TRBJ1-3,-,-,TRBV7-2,TGTGCCAGCAGCGCCACCAGGGTCGTTGGGGACTCCATATATTTT,CASSATRVVGDSIYF
TRBJ1-6,few,-,TRBV23-1,TGCGCCAGCAGTCGGTTGGCGGGGGGCCCTAATCCCCTCCACTTT,CASSRLAGGPNPLHF
TRBJ1-1,-,-,TRBV20-1,TGCAGTGCTAAAATCCCGGAGACACTAGAAGCTTTCTTT,CSAKIPETLEAFF
TRBJ1-6,many,-,TRBV6-1,TGTGCCAGCAGTAAACAGGCGGTTCTACATTCACCCCTCCACTTT,CASSKQAVLHSPLHF
TRBJ2-5,-,TRBD1,TRBV10-3,TGTGCCATCAGGGAAGACAGGGGGCAAGAGACCCAGTACTTC,CAIREDRGQETQYF
TRBJ1-6,few,-,TRBV7-9,TGTGCCAGCAGCGGGGACCCTGTTAATTCACCCCTCCACTTT,CASSGDPVNSPLHF
TRBJ1-2,-,-,TRBV10-2,TGCGCCAGCAGTCCCATCGGTTCTGGCTACACCTTC,CASSPIGSGYTF
TRBJ2-5,-,TRBD2,TRBV4-2,TGTGCCAGCAGCCAATCGGGGGGGGGAGAGACCCAGTACTTC,CASSQSGGGETQYF
TRBJ2-5,-,-,TRBV9,TGTGCCAGCAGCCCCATGGGCGGGGTGACCCAGTACTTC,CASSPMGGVTQYF
TRBJ1-5,few,-,TRBV7-2,TGTGCCAGCAGCTCTTACGTTAGCAATCAGCCCCAGCATTTT,CASSSYVSNQPQHF
TRBJ1-1,-,-,TRBV28,TGTGCCAGCGGCCCGGGAGGGGAGAACACTGAAGCTTTCTTT,CASGPGGENTEAFF
TRBJ1-1,few,-,TRBV10-3,TGTGCCATCAGTGAGAACCCGGGGACGGACACTGAAGCTTTCTTT,CAISENPGTDTEAFF
TRBJ2-7,-,TRBD1,TRBV18,TGTGCCAGCTCACCAGTCCTGGACAGGGGAGGGCCCTACGAGCAGTACTTC,CASSPVLDRGGPYEQYF
TRBJ2-1,-,-,TRBV7-9,TGTGCCAGCAGCTTAACCGGGCCAGGGGGGTATAATGAGCAGTTCTTC,CASSLTGPGGYNEQFF
TRBJ2-7,once,TRBD2,TRBV30,TGTGCCTGGGGAGTCGGACCCGGGGGGGGCTACGAGCAGTACTTC,CAWGVGPGGGYEQYF
TRBJ2-1,many,-,TRBV20-1,TGCAGTGCTAGAGTTATCTGGCGGATGAATGAGCAGTTCTTC,CSARVIWRMNEQFF